This TCR beta chain is drawn from a study of T cell responses to AZD1222 COVID-19 vaccine (dated by TCRdb to the early 2020s). Describing the broader study: AZD1222 recipients given second doses at about 4 weeks or at about 12 weeks were pooled, since spike-specific TCR depth and breadth were not found to differ between the two schedules. A total of 240 or so trial participants underwent TCR sequencing, of whom roughly 210 had received two doses of AZD1222 and around 25 had received two doses of the MenACWY control vaccine. Trial participants were enrolled by age into subgroups of 18-55, 56-69 and 70-plus years, and roughly 150, 30 and 60 TCR-sequenced participants, respectively, were included in these subgroups. What the work shows at the level of the full study, not this receptor alone: In the small 56-69-year group, the increase in depth fell short of significance, most likely because of low power. Reportedly, almost half of the unique spike-specific TCRs recognized epitopes lying outside the regions that are mutated in the B.1.351 and B.1.1.7 variants. Vaccine-associated CD4 TCRs spanned the whole spike protein, with dominant responses in regions 160-218 and 743-854. Conclusions about previously exposed vaccinees are limited because only 6 or 7 AZD1222 recipients were SARS-CoV-2 seropositive at baseline. Because no day 14 peak-response samples were available, repertoires were characterized only after the peak T cell response. Participants were mostly white British, with more females than males. The authors suggested clonal diversity may have been underestimated. Spike-specific TCR breadth and depth rose significantly after two AZD1222 doses compared with day 0 and with MenACWY recipients.

The time point label of this sample denotes: baseline before first vaccination. Vaccinee samples were obtained from the UK trials COV001 and COV002, which included a single-blind randomized controlled phase 2/3 trial of AZD1222 (ChAdOx1 nCoV-19) in healthy adults. For TCRbeta chain sequencing, PBMC samples were collected from trial participants at day 0 and at day 28 after the second dose. Points on this clone: Its antigen has not been determined. Base quality data are lacking; no much larger clone is found one base away.

The trim is 5 bases for V and 5 bases for J, with a gap of 15 bases between the germline ends. Looking up the germline V gene yields CDR1 MDHEN and CDR2 SYDVKM. The CDR3 numbers 14 residues from cysteine through phenylalanine. The kept DNA is CDR3 alone, 42 bases in frame from the first base. The CDR3 regions of human TCRbeta chains were analyzed by immunosequencing. As for how the authors treated the data: Repertoire TCRs were matched against a reference library of SARS-CoV-2-specific TCRs generated with the MIRA antigen-specificity platform. Breadth was defined as the fraction of unique TCRs that were SARS-CoV-2-associated, and depth was defined as the fraction of total T cells that were SARS-CoV-2-associated. Using the MIRA data, each spike-specific TCR was mapped to the spike region that the TCR reacts to and placed in a CD4 or CD8 class. Log10-transformed breadth and depth values were compared by one-way ANOVA with Sidak's multiple comparisons tests. TCRdb's version of the immuneACCESS table is confined to in-frame rearrangements and falls short of the full clone set. An unresolved V gene accounts for under half of the shortfall where checked; the remainder is of unknown origin. V, J and clone size are those of that table, while D and trimming were read from the DNA. The sample yields around 130,000 clones; about 86% were counted once. Of the sample, roughly 3% falls within the top ten clones.

Sequencing was performed on peripheral blood, taken on day 0 of AZD1222 vaccination. This TCR derives from an adult in good health. The receptor chain draws on TRBV28 and TRBJ1-2, with no confidently assigned D gene. The nucleotide sequence reads as follows: TGTGCCAGCAGTCCCCCCCGCAGGCTTTATGGCTACACCTTC. Translated, this is CASSPPRRLYGYTF.